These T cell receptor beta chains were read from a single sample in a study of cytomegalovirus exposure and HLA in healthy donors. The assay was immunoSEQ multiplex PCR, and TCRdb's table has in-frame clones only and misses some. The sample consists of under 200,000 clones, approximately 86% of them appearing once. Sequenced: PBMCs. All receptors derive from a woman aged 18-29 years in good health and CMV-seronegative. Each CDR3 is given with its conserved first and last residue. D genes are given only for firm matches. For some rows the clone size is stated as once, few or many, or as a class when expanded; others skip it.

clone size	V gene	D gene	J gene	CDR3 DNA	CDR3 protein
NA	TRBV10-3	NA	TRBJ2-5	TGTGCCATCAGTGAATTAAAGGGGCAAGAGACCCAGTACTTC	CAISELKGQETQYF
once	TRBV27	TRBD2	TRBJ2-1	TGTGCCAGCCTCGGGGTGGCGGGGGAGTTCTTC	CASLGVAGEFF
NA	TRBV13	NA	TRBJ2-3	TGTGCCAGCAGCTACGTCATGGGCCCTAACACAGATACGCAGTATTTT	CASSYVMGPNTDTQYF
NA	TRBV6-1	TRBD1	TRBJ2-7	TGTGCCAGCAGTGCTATGGTTGGGACAGGGCCCACCTACGAGCAGTACTTC	CASSAMVGTGPTYEQYF
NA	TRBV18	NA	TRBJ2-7	TGTGCCAGCTCCCCGGGGCGGGGTGACTACGAGCAGTACTTC	CASSPGRGDYEQYF
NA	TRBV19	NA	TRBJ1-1	TGTGCCAGTAGTATAGGTGGGACGGGGGCTGAAGCTTTCTTT	CASSIGGTGAEAFF
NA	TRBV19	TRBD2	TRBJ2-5	TGTGCCAGTAGTATGGTTGCTAGCGGCGGCCGGTTAGAAGAGACCCAGTACTTC	CASSMVASGGRLEETQYF
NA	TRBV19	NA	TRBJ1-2	TGTGCCAGTACCTCGGGGTCTACATCCTATGGCTACACCTTC	CASTSGSTSYGYTF
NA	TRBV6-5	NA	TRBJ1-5	TGTGCCAGCAGTTACTCGAAGGCAGGGAATCAGCCCCAGCATTTT	CASSYSKAGNQPQHF
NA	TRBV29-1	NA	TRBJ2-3	TGCAGCGTTGAAGATCTTGGGGGAACAGGGCCAGATACGCAGTATTTT	CSVEDLGGTGPDTQYF
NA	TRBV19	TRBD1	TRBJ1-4	TGTGCCAGTAGTATTGGGACAGGGAATGAAAAACTGTTTTTT	CASSIGTGNEKLFF
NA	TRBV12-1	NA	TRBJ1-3	TGTGCCAGCACGTTAAGGGGATACTCTGGAAACACCATATATTTT	CASTLRGYSGNTIYF
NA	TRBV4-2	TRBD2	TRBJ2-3	TGTGCCAGCAGCCTGGGACTAGCGAACACAGATACGCAGTATTTT	CASSLGLANTDTQYF
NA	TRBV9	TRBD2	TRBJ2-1	TGTGCCAGCAGCGCGGAGGAGCGGGGCAATGAGCAGTTCTTC	CASSAEERGNEQFF
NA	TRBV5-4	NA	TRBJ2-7	TGTGCCAGCAGCTTGGGGGCCTGGGCGGGGGCTCGGGAGCAGTACTTC	CASSLGAWAGAREQYF
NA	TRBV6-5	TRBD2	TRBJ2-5	TGTGCCAGCGCCGTCGGCGGGGGGATCAGGAAGACCCAGTACTTC	CASAVGGGIRKTQYF
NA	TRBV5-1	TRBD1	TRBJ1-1	TGCGCCAGCAGCTTGAAGGGACAGGGAAGAGGGAAGAGCACTGAAGCTTTCTTT	CASSLKGQGRGKSTEAFF
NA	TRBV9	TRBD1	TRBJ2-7	TGTGCCAGCAGCGTATCGGGACAGGGCTACGAGCAGTACTTC	CASSVSGQGYEQYF
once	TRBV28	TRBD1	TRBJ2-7	TGTGCCAGCAGGGACAGGGGGGACCGACCCCTACGAGGGCAGTACTTC	CASRDRGDRPLRGQYF
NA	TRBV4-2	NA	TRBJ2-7	TGTGCCAGCAGCCAAGAACCGGGGAAGGGCTACGAGCAGTACTTC	CASSQEPGKGYEQYF
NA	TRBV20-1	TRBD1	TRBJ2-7	TGCAGTGCCGGGACAGGCCGCGAGCAGTACTTC	CSAGTGREQYF
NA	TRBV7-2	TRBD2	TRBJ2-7	TGTGCCAGCAGTCGACTAGCGAGCGGCGAGCAGTACTTC	CASSRLASGEQYF
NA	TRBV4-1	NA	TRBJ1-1	TGCGCCAGCAGTCGGACTCCCCCCACTGAAGCTTTCTTT	CASSRTPPTEAFF
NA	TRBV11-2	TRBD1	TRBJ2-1	TGTGCCAGCAGCTTGACAGGGTACTACAATGAGCAGTTCTTC	CASSLTGYYNEQFF
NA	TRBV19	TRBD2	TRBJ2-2	TGTGCCACCAAAAGGTCGGCTAGCGGGGGTACTCAGTCTTTCACCGGGGAGCTGTTTTTT	CATKRSASGGTQSFTGELFF
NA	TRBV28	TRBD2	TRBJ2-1	TGTGCCAGCAGTTTACGGGCGGGAGGGGGAAACAATGAGCAGTTCTTC	CASSLRAGGGNNEQFF